The sequence of this TCR beta chain was determined in a study of blood T cell repertoires in COVID-19. Study summary: From T cells, B-cell-depleted T cells, or PBMCs came the material, which was cDNA or gDNA.

CDR1 and CDR2 (germline): MDHEN, SYDVKM. After removal of 6 bases from V and 4 bases from J, the junction contained 5 bases not matched to a gene. The CDR3 has 14 amino acids. Only in-frame clones appear in the TCRdb table, and some are missing; sequencing was by immunoSEQ multiplex PCR. The sample holds 75,000 to 100,000 clones, 86% seen once. The sequence derives from a man older than 75 with acute or convalescent COVID-19. The genes are TRBV28 and TRBJ1-5, with TRBD1 matching 8 bases. Material: peripheral blood. The CDR3 region is CASSRDRGNQPQHF. CDR3 nucleotide sequence: TGTGCCAGCAGCCGCGACAGGGGAAATCAGCCCCAGCATTTT. Drawing the rest from reference TRBV28 and TRBJ1-5, the complete variable domain is DVKVTQSSRYLVKRTGEKVFLECVQDMDHENMFWYRQDPGLGLRLIYFSYDVKMKEKGDIPEGYSVSREKKERFSLILESASTNQTSMYLCASSRDRGNQPQHFGDGTRLSIL.